The source of this T cell receptor (beta chain) is a study of identical twins. Whole-study results and caveats: Insertions were fewer in abundant cord blood beta clonotypes, whereas memory repertoires showed none of this pattern. Potential partial confounding of zero-insertion analyses by invariant MAIT and iNKT cells was noted. Model-predicted out-of-frame TCR alpha sharing fell below observed values in monozygotic twins. Twin pairs' shared out-of-frame alpha sequences were enriched in low generation probability.

Per the germline V gene, CDR1 is SGHRS and CDR2 is YFSETQ. The V end lost 4 bases, the J end lost 6 bases, and 9 bases lay between the germline ends. The CDR3 covers 12 residues. TCRdb analysed the 5' RACE reads with MiXCR anew, one entry per CDR3 protein. The table has about 890,000 distinct CDR3 sequences, approximately 13% seen once; the top ten hold 1.5% to 2%. About this clonotype itself: Its antigen remains unknown.

In addition, the sample was reused for a study of yellow fever vaccine responses in identical twins.

The sequenced sample was PBMCs. This chain joins TRBV5-1 and TRBJ2-3; no firm D call. This receptor was taken from a woman between 18 and 30 years old in good health. The CDR3 nucleotides read TGCGCCAGCAGCCACGAGCAGGATACGCAGTATTTT. This encodes CASSHEQDTQYF.